The 3 T cell receptor beta chains reported below all come from one sample, sequenced in a study of CD8+ T cells in alopecia areata. The sample's treatment: oral pan-JAK inhibitor, 5-10 mg twice daily. RNA was isolated and reverse transcribed to cDNA, the sequencing template. Produced via immunoSEQ multiplex PCR; TCRdb's table is partial and in-frame only. The data hold around 210,000 clones, with over 60% observed a single time. The sample consisted of CD4+ T cells sorted from blood, taken at week 4, from a patient treated with tofacitinib. The receptors were gathered from a human donor with alopecia areata.

This sequence joins TRBV7-2 and TRBJ1-4; D remains ambiguous. V lost 4 bases and J lost 6, with 9 bases in between. The CDR3 loop spans 13 amino acids. Germline CDR1 and CDR2: SGHTA and FQGNSA. The DNA for the CDR3 is TGTGCCAGCAGCTCCAGCGGGGATGAAAAACTGTTTTTT. This encodes CASSSSGDEKLFF.

The chain joins TRBV2 to TRBJ2-7; no definite D call. Per the germline V gene, CDR1 is SNHLY and CDR2 is FYNNEI. This CDR3 is built from 12 residues. V was pared by 3 bases and J by 11 bases, with 14 bases between. CDR3 loop: CASSESGLREYF. The CDR3, as DNA: TGTGCCAGCAGTGAGTCCGGGTTACGAGAGTACTTC.

This sequence joins TRBV5-1 and TRBJ2-5; TRBD2 matches 7 bases. The CDR3 covers 13 residues. Trimming at V came to 2 bases and at J to 5 bases, leaving 3 bases not matched to a gene. Per germline, CDR1 SGHRS and CDR2 YFSETQ. The CDR3 loop is CASSFTSVETQYF. CDR3 sequence (DNA): TGCGCCAGCAGCTTTACTAGCGTGGAGACCCAGTACTTC.